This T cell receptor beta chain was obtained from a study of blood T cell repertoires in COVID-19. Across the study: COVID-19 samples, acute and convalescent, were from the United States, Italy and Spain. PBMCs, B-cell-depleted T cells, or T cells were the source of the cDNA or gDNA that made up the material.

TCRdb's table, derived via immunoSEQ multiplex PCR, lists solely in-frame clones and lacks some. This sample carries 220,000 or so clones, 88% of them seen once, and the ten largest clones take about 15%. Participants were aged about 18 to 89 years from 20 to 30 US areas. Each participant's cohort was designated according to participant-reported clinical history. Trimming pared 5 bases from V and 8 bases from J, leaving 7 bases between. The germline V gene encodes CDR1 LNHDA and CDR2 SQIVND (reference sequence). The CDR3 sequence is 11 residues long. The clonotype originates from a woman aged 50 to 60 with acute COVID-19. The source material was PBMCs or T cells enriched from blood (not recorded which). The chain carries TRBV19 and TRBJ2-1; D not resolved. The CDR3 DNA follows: TGTGCCAGTAGTGGTAGAGATGAGCAGTTCTTC. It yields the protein CASSGRDEQFF.